Listed here are 26 T cell receptor beta chains from one sample, sequenced in a study of T cell responses to AZD1222 COVID-19 vaccine. Data came from immunoSEQ multiplex PCR; TCRdb stores just in-frame clones and leaves some out. The sample has about 110,000 clones, roughly 84% seen once. The source material was peripheral blood, sampled on day 0 of AZD1222 vaccination. Every receptor here comes from an adult in good health.

A few counts support this clone. This sequence joins TRBV2 and TRBJ1-1, with D tentatively TRBD1 (5 bases). V gave up 9 bases and J gave up 2 bases, with 13 bases separating them. The CDR3 length is 13 residues. Per the germline V gene, CDR1 is SNHLY and CDR2 is FYNNEI. The CDR3 here is CARNPGGNTEAFF. The CDR3 bases are TGTGCCAGGAACCCGGGGGGTAACACTGAAGCTTTCTTT.

The V and J genes are TRBV12-5 and TRBJ2-4; D might be TRBD1 or TRBD2, each matching 6 bases. Trimming pared 0 bases from V and 7 bases from J, leaving 10 bases between. Germline-derived CDR1 and CDR2 are LGHNT and FRNRAP. The CDR3 runs to 14 residues. In DNA form, the CDR3 reads TGTGCTAGTGGTTTGGTAGGGGGGTTGAACATTCAGTACTTC. Amino acids: CASGLVGGLNIQYF. The variable domain in full, with the rest retrieved from reference TRBV12-5 and TRBJ2-4, is DARVTQTPRHKVTEMGQEVTMRCQPILGHNTVFWYRQTMMQGLELLAYFRNRAPLDDSGMPKDRFSAEMPDATLATLKIQPSEPRDSAVYFCASGLVGGLNIQYFGAGTRLSVL.

This chain links TRBV12-1 with TRBJ2-7; TRBD2, as called in the table, went unchecked against the DNA. TRBV12-1 is assigned pseudogene status. The CDR3 covers 17 residues. The CDR3 nucleotides are TGTGCCAGCAGCTTTGCCCCTCTGGGGGGGAGCTCCTACGAGCAGTACGTC. The encoded protein is CASSFAPLGGSSYEQYV.

This chain links TRBV6-1 with TRBJ2-7, with D perhaps TRBD1 or TRBD2 (6 bases each). The CDR3 covers 13 residues. The V end was cut by 8 bases, the J end by 3 bases, with 14 bases between. Germline V gene lookup returns CDR1 MNHNS and CDR2 SASEGT. As DNA, the CDR3 is TGTGCCAGCGGGCGAGGAGGGGGCTACGAGCAGTACTTC. Translated: CASGRGGGYEQYF.

This chain links TRBV12-3 or TRBV12-4 with TRBJ2-7; D unclear. The CDR3 runs to 13 residues. Between the trimmed V and J ends, which lost 9 bases and 3 bases, there was a span of 15 bases. The chain's CDR3 is CARSGKNSYEQYV. The CDR3 DNA is TGTGCCAGGTCCGGCAAGAACAGCTACGAGCAGTACGTC.

The J gene is TRBJ2-2, the V gene TRBV5-8; 8 bases fit TRBD2. V was clipped by 1 base and J by 0 bases; unmatched bases: 5. The V gene's germline CDR1 is SGHTS and CDR2 YDEGEE. The CDR3 covers 17 residues. CDR3 nucleotide sequence: TGTGCCAGCAGCTTGAATTTAGCGGGACCGAACACCGGGGAGCTGTTTTTT. This codes for CASSLNLAGPNTGELFF.

The V and J genes are TRBV28 and TRBJ1-1; 7 bases line up with TRBD1. CDR3 length: 16 amino acids. J was trimmed by 3 bases and V by 3 bases; bases with no gene match: 10. CDR1 and CDR2 from the germline V gene are MDHEN and SYDVKM. The CDR3 region has the DNA TGTGCCAGCAGTTTCGTTCAACCGGGACAGCACACTGAAGCTTTCTTT. Its protein is CASSFVQPGQHTEAFF.

V is TRBV20-1 and J is TRBJ1-5; D uncertain. The V end was cut by 8 bases, the J end by 1 base, with 3 bases between. Germline V gives CDR1 DFQATT, CDR2 SNEGSKA (reference sequence). This CDR3 is built from 10 residues. CDR3 residues: CSLSNQPQHF. The DNA of the CDR3 is TGCAGTTTGAGCAATCAGCCCCAGCATTTT.

This chain uses TRBV24-1 with TRBJ1-5; 7 bases match TRBD1. Germline CDR1 is KGHDR and CDR2 is SFDVKD. The CDR3 consists of 13 residues. The V segment lost 10 bases and the J segment 4 bases; nucleotides outside the gene matches: 6. For the CDR3, the DNA is TGTGCCACACAGGGGACGGGAAATCAGCCCCAGCATTTT. Protein sequence: CATQGTGNQPQHF.

This clone was seen once. V and J are TRBV5-6 and TRBJ1-2; the D gene is possibly TRBD1 (6 bases). CDR3 length equals 15 residues. V lost 4 bases and J lost 2, with 15 bases in between. Germline CDR1 is SGHDT and CDR2 is YYEEEE. Here the CDR3 reads CASSQTGLGNYGYTF. CDR3 bases: TGTGCCAGCAGCCAAACAGGGTTGGGCAACTATGGCTACACCTTC.

This chain links TRBV5-1 with TRBJ1-4; D ambiguous. With 0 bases removed from V and 7 bases from J, the gap between germline ends came to 10 bases. The CDR3 sequence is 14 residues long. Germline V gives CDR1 SGHRS, CDR2 YFSETQ. CDR3 nucleotides: TGCGCCAGCAGCTTGGGGGCGCGGGTTGAAAAACTGTTTTTT. This gives the protein CASSLGARVEKLFF.

The rearrangement joins TRBV7-2 to TRBJ2-4; the D is unclear. This CDR3 has 15 amino acids. Trimming cost V 5 bases and J 0 bases, with 11 bases left between them. CDR1 SGHTA and CDR2 FQGNSA come from the germline V gene. CDR3 sequence: CASSPQSLAKNIQYF. The CDR3 DNA reads as TGTGCCAGCAGCCCTCAGTCTCTAGCCAAAAACATTCAGTACTTC.

The chain recombines TRBV24-1 with TRBJ1-5, with TRBD1 matching over 7 bases. With 4 bases clipped from V and 7 bases from J, the junction kept 9 bases outside the gene matches. The CDR3 consists of 15 residues. Germline lookup yields CDR1 KGHDR and CDR2 SFDVKD. The CDR3 region has the DNA TGTGCCACCAGTGACCCTAACAGGGGCGGCCAGCCCCAGCATTTT. This codes for CATSDPNRGGQPQHF.

The chain employs TRBV4-3 and TRBJ2-3; unclear D gene. Between the trimmed V and J ends, which lost 0 bases and 8 bases, there was a span of 12 bases. CDR1 and CDR2 from the germline V gene are LGHNA and YSLEER. This CDR3 is 14 amino acids long. As DNA, the CDR3 is TGCGCCAGCAGCCAAGATCAGGTTCGCGGTACGCAGTATTTT. It codes for CASSQDQVRGTQYF.

The chain combines TRBV7-9 with TRBJ1-5; D is undetermined. The germline V gene encodes CDR1 SEHNR and CDR2 FQNEAQ (reference sequence). This CDR3 has 13 residues. The V end was cut by 5 bases, the J end by 2 bases, with 7 bases between. The CDR3 region is CASSPSGNQPQHF. CDR3 sequence (DNA): TGTGCCAGCAGCCCCTCAGGCAATCAGCCCCAGCATTTT.

This sequence joins TRBV14 and TRBJ1-3, with TRBD1 identical over 9 bases. The CDR3 length is 18 residues. The V gene end was trimmed by 0 bases and the J gene end by 0 bases; junction bases not matched to a gene: 6. The germline gives CDR1 SGHDN, CDR2 FVKESK. This CDR3 reads CASSQDLTGGSSGNTIYF. The DNA for the CDR3 is TGTGCCAGCAGCCAAGATCTGACAGGGGGGAGCTCTGGAAACACCATATATTTT.

The chain carries TRBV20-1 and TRBJ1-5; no definite D call. CDR3 length: 14 amino acids. The germline V gene encodes CDR1 DFQATT and CDR2 SNEGSKA (reference sequence). The V end was cut by 3 bases, the J end by 5 bases, with 14 bases between. The CDR3 reads CSASAAGGDQPQHF. The DNA for the CDR3 is TGCAGTGCTAGTGCCGCTGGTGGGGATCAGCCCCAGCATTTT.

The J gene is TRBJ2-1, the V gene TRBV19, with TRBD2 matching 9 bases. J gave up 9 bases and V 4 bases, and 10 bases lay outside the gene matches. Germline V CDR1 and CDR2: LNHDA, SQIVND (reference sequence). The CDR3 sequence is 15 residues long. In nucleotides, the CDR3 is TGTGCCAGTAGTAGGTTAGCGGGAGTGGTGGGTGAGCAGTTCTTC. Translated: CASSRLAGVVGEQFF.

The genes are TRBV28 and TRBJ1-3, with TRBD1 matching over 7 bases. CDR1 and CDR2 (germline): MDHEN, SYDVKM. Trimming at V came to 6 bases and at J to 0 bases, leaving 2 bases not matched to a gene. This CDR3 has 14 residues. The CDR3 spells CASSRQGSGNTIYF. Here the CDR3 DNA reads TGTGCCAGCAGCCGACAGGGCTCTGGAAACACCATATATTTT.

The chain carries TRBV7-2 and TRBJ1-1; weak D call: TRBD1 (5 bases). CDR1 is SGHTA and CDR2 is FQGNSA in the germline V gene. V lost 7 bases and J lost 5, with 26 bases in between. The CDR3 covers 17 residues. The CDR3 DNA follows: TGTGCCAGCAACAGTCATCTGGACTCCATGGGGGGTACTGAAGCTTTCTTT. As protein: CASNSHLDSMGGTEAFF.

The rearrangement uses TRBV4-3 and TRBJ1-6; possible D gene TRBD1, 6 bases. The CDR3 covers 16 residues. V shed 2 bases and J shed 2 bases, with 10 bases lying between them. Germline loops: CDR1 LGHNA, CDR2 YSLEER. The CDR3 sequence is CASSQNRDAYNSPLHF. DNA for the CDR3: TGCGCCAGCAGCCAAAACAGGGACGCCTATAATTCACCCCTCCACTTT.

This clone was found once. This chain links TRBV6-5 with TRBJ1-5; D may be TRBD1 (5 bases). Germline V gene lookup returns CDR1 MNHEY and CDR2 SVGAGI. Trimming removed 7 bases from V and 7 bases from J, with 20 bases in between. This CDR3 has 15 amino acids. The CDR3 sequence is CASIRIGGAGQPQHF. CDR3 nucleotide sequence: TGTGCCAGCATCCGTATCGGCGGGGCAGGGCAGCCCCAGCATTTT.

This sequence joins TRBV10-3 and TRBJ2-3, with a tentative D call TRBD1 (6 bases). CDR1 is ENHRY, CDR2 SYGVKD, per germline. V was trimmed by 10 bases and J by 7 bases, leaving 24 bases between them. This CDR3 comprises 15 residues. The CDR3 loop reads CATSLQGTFGNTQYF. CDR3 in DNA: TGTGCCACCTCACTCCAGGGGACCTTCGGGAATACGCAGTATTTT.

The chain couples TRBV6-2 or TRBV6-3 to TRBJ1-5, with D hard to call. Between the trimmed V and J ends, which lost 4 bases and 2 bases, there was a span of 21 bases. Germline V gene data show CDR1 as MNHEY and CDR2 as SVGEGT. CDR3 length equals 18 residues. Here the CDR3 DNA reads TGTGCCAGCAGTTCCACCTTGGACGGGGTGAGAGGCAATCAGCCCCAGCATTTT. Its translation is CASSSTLDGVRGNQPQHF.

This clone was counted a few times. V gene TRBV5-6 combines with J gene TRBJ2-5; TRBD1 might be the D (6 bases). CDR3 length: 15 amino acids. With 1 base removed from V and 5 bases from J, the gap between germline ends came to 15 bases. Per the germline V gene, CDR1 is SGHDT and CDR2 is YYEEEE. The CDR3 DNA follows: TGTGCCAGCAGCTTGCGGGCAGGGGTAGTGGAGACCCAGTACTTC. This codes for CASSLRAGVVETQYF. Filled out from reference TRBV5-6 and TRBJ2-5, the complete variable domain reads DAGVTQSPTHLIKTRGQQVTLRCSPKSGHDTVSWYQQALGQGPQFIFQYYEEEERQRGNFPDRFSGHQFPNYSSELNVNALLLGDSALYLCASSLRAGVVETQYFGPGTRLLVL.

The CDR3 reads CATSPRGSGANVLTF. Here the CDR3 DNA reads TGTGCCACCAGCCCGAGGGGCTCTGGGGCCAACGTCCTGACTTTC. This chain connects TRBV15 to TRBJ2-6, with D perhaps matching TRBD1 or TRBD2 (5 bases each). Germline CDR1 LNHNV, CDR2 YYDKDF (reference sequence). V gave up 5 bases and J gave up 0 bases, with 8 bases separating them. The CDR3 consists of 15 residues.